This entry features one T cell receptor (beta chain) sequence. This specimen comes from a study of T cell changes during pregnancy in multiple sclerosis. The J segment lost 4 bases and the V segment lost 7 bases, leaving 12 bases of the junction unmatched. Per germline, CDR1 GTSNPN and CDR2 SVGIG (reference sequence). This CDR3 region has 14 residues. The table came from immunoSEQ multiplex PCR; TCRdb's copy has only in-frame clones and leaves some out. The data hold about 94,000 clones, with roughly 92% observed a single time. The source material was peripheral blood, sampled after pregnancy. The receptor was derived from a female donor with multiple sclerosis, enrolled in a pregnancy study. The V and J genes are TRBV30 and TRBJ1-1; TRBD1 aligns across 7 bases. The DNA for the CDR3 is TGTGCCTCCGATCCGAGAGGGGGCGGCACTGAAGCTTTCTTT. Its translation is CASDPRGGGTEAFF.